Given below is one T cell receptor beta chain in context. This clonotype was counted between two and nine times. Its cognate antigen has yet to be identified. Within one base of it there is no much larger clone, and no base qualities were kept. This record comes from a study of CD8 T cells in ankylosing spondylitis (dated by TCRdb to the late 2010s). Study-wide context: The study profiled T cell receptor beta repertoires in healthy donors and ankylosing spondylitis patients to find disease-linked TCR variants. Peripheral blood was sampled, and synovial fluid was additionally collected from ankylosing spondylitis patients. The full study cohort comprised 20 to 25 ankylosing spondylitis patients and about a hundred healthy donors.

Broad study findings and their caveats: Some of the motif variants had been reported before in the synovial fluid and blood of reactive arthritis patients, a finding that suggests common disease-initiation mechanisms. A TCR beta motif made up of about eight highly homologous amino acid variants appeared to be characteristic of blood from ankylosing spondylitis patients. Significant enrichment of the disease-linked clones was reported in matched synovial fluid samples from ankylosing spondylitis patients. The disease-linked clones had a CD8+ phenotype and were found at relatively low frequencies in peripheral blood.

TCRdb lists the instrument as Illumina HiSeq 2500. Quantitative 5'-RACE with molecular barcodes was used to prepare TCR beta libraries. Regarding the original processing steps: A new computational method, built on a probabilistic model of VDJ rearrangement, was used to identify disease-linked TCR variants. TCRdb's own reprocessing of the public reads used fastp at Q25 and MiXCR and kept productive beta chains. Rows with a matching CDR3 protein are joined into one entry that keeps the most common DNA and genes. Here the V and J calls rest on TCRdb's processing, not on the authors' analysis. For this sample the table gives more than 500,000 distinct CDR3 sequences, of which approximately 5.3% were detected only once. Of the sample, under 4.5% is held by the ten largest clones. Including cysteine and phenylalanine, the CDR3 has 15 amino acids. Only the CDR3 portion is preserved as DNA: 45 bases, with reading frame beginning at the first base. CDR1 and CDR2 were assigned from the germline V gene as SGHAT and FQNNGV. For this chain, trimming is 6 bases at the V end and 8 bases at the J end, and the number of junction bases without a gene match is 13.

This sequence originates from a male donor with ankylosing spondylitis. Here the chain combines TRBV11-2 and TRBJ2-1, with 7 central nucleotides matching TRBD1. Sequencing was done on a sample of blood, either unsorted or a sorted T cell fraction (not recorded which). The DNA sequence reads TGTGCCAGCAGAGAGGCGGGCAGGGGGAAGGATGAGCAGTTCTTC. This codes for CASREAGRGKDEQFF.